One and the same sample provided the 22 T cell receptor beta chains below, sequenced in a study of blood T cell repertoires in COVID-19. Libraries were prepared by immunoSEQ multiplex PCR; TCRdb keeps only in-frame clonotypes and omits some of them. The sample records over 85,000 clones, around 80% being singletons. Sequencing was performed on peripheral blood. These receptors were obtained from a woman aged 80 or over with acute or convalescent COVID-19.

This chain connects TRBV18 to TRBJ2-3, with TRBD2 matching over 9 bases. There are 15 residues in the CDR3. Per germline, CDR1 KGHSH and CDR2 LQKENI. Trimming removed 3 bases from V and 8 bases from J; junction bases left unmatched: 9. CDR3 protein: CASSPLAGPQGTQYF. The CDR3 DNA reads TGTGCCAGCTCACCGCTAGCGGGGCCCCAGGGTACGCAGTATTTT.

As DNA, the CDR3 is TGCGCCAGCAGTTCCGGGACAGGGTCCTACAATGAGCAGTTCTTC. Its translation is CASSSGTGSYNEQFF. This chain uses TRBV5-1 with TRBJ2-1; 9 nucleotides match TRBD1. The CDR3 runs to 15 residues. The germline V gene encodes CDR1 SGHRS and CDR2 YFSETQ. V gave up 5 bases and J gave up 1 base; unmatched junction bases: 4.

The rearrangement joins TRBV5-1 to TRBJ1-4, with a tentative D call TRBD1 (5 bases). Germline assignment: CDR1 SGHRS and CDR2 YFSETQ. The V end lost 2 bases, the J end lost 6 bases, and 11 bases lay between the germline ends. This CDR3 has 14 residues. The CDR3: CASSFGGVDEKLFF. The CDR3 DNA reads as TGCGCCAGCAGCTTTGGGGGGGTGGATGAAAAACTGTTTTTT.

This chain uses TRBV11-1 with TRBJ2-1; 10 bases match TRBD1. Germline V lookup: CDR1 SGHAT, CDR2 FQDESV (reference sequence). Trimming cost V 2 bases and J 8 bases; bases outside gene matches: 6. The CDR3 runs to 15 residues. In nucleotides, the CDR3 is TGTGCCAGCAGCTTACGGACAGGGGGTAAGGATGAGCAGTTCTTC. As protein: CASSLRTGGKDEQFF.

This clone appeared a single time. The DNA of the CDR3 is TGTGCCAGCAGTTCCCGACAGGGGGGTCAGCCCCAGCATTTT. Residues: CASSSRQGGQPQHF. This chain uses TRBV6-6 with TRBJ1-5; 9 bases align to TRBD1. The CDR3 totals 14 residues. Unmatched junction bases numbered 4, after V lost 4 bases and J lost 6 bases. Germline CDR1 is MNHNY and CDR2 is SVGAGI (reference sequence).

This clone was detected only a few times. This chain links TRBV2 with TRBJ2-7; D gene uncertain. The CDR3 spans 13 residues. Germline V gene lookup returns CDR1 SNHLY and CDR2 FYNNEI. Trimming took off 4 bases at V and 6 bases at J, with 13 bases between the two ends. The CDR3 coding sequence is TGTGCCAGCAGTGCAAGCTTGAGTTTCGAGCAGTACTTC. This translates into CASSASLSFEQYF.

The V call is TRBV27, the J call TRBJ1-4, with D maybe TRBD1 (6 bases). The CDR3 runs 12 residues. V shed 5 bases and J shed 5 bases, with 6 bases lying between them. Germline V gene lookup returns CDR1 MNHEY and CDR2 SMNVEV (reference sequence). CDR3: CASSQGNEKLFF. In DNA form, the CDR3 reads TGTGCCAGCAGTCAGGGGAATGAAAAACTGTTTTTT.

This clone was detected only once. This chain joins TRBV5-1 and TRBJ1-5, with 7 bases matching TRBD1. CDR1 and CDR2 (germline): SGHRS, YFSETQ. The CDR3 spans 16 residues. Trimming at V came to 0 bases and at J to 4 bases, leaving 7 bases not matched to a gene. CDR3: CASSLAPTGSNQPQHF. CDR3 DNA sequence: TGCGCCAGCAGCTTGGCTCCGACAGGGAGTAATCAGCCCCAGCATTTT. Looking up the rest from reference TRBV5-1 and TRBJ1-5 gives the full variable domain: KAGVTQTPRYLIKTRGQQVTLSCSPISGHRSVSWYQQTPGQGLQFLFEYFSETQRNKGNFPGRFSGRQFSNSRSEMNVSTLELGDSALYLCASSLAPTGSNQPQHFGDGTRLSIL.

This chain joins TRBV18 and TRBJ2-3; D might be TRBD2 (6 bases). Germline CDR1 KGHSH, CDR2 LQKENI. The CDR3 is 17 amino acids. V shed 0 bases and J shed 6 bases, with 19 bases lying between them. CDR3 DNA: TGTGCCAGCTCACCACCAAAGGGAGGCCGAATGCGGGATACGCAGTATTTT. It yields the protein CASSPPKGGRMRDTQYF.

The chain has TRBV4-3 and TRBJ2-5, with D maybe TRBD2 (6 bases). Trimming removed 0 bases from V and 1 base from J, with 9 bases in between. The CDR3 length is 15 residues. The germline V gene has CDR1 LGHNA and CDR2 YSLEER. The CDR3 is CASSQDFSGQETQYF. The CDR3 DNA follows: TGCGCCAGCAGCCAAGATTTTAGCGGCCAAGAGACCCAGTACTTC.

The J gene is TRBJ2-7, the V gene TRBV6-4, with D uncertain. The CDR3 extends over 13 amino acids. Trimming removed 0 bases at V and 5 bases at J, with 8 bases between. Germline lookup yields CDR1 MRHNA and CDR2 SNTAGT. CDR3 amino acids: CASSDSTVNEQYF. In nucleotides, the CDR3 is TGTGCCAGCAGTGACTCGACTGTCAACGAGCAGTACTTC.

The CDR3 region has the DNA TGTGCCAGCAGCCTACTGGGGGACAGGGCGAGTTCACCCCTCCACTTT. The encoded protein is CASSLLGDRASSPLHF. The gene calls are TRBV5-5 and TRBJ1-6; 9 nucleotides match TRBD1. V was clipped by 4 bases and J by 9 bases; unmatched bases: 11. The CDR3 spans 16 residues. The germline CDR1 and CDR2 sequences are SGHKS and YYEKEE (reference sequence).

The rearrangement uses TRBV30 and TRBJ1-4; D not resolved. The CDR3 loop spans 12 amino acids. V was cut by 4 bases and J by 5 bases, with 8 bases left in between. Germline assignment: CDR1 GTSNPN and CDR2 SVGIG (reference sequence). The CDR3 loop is CAWTRGNEKLFF. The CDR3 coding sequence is TGTGCCTGGACCCGAGGAAATGAAAAACTGTTTTTT.

The CDR3 loop is CASSAATTGELFF. The CDR3 DNA reads TGCGCCAGCAGTGCCGCTACCACCGGGGAGCTGTTTTTT. The rearrangement uses TRBV10-1 and TRBJ2-2; D unresolved. The germline gives CDR1 WNHNN, CDR2 SYGVQD (reference sequence). The CDR3 consists of 13 residues. V lost 4 bases to trimming and J lost 4 bases, with 7 bases between them.

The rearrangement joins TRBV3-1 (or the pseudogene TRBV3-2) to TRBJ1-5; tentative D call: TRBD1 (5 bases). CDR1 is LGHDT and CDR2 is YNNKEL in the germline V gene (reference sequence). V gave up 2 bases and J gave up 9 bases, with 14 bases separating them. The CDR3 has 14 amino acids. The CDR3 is CASSQSRDWWPQHF. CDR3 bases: TGTGCCAGCAGCCAATCTAGGGACTGGTGGCCCCAGCATTTT.

The CDR3 protein is CASLRDRGNEQFF. The CDR3 coding sequence is TGTGCCAGCCTCCGGGACAGGGGGAATGAGCAGTTCTTC. The chain uses TRBV2 and TRBJ2-1; 11 bases agree with TRBD1. Unmatched junction bases numbered 4, after V lost 8 bases and J lost 7 bases. CDR1 is SNHLY and CDR2 is FYNNEI in the germline V gene. The CDR3 consists of 13 residues.

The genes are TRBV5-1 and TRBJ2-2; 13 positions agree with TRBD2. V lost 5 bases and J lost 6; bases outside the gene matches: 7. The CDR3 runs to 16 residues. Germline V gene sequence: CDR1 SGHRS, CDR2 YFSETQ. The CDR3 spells CASSYWTSGSSGELFF. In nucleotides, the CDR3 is TGCGCCAGCAGTTACTGGACTAGCGGGAGTTCCGGGGAGCTGTTTTTT. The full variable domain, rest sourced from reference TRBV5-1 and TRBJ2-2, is KAGVTQTPRYLIKTRGQQVTLSCSPISGHRSVSWYQQTPGQGLQFLFEYFSETQRNKGNFPGRFSGRQFSNSRSEMNVSTLELGDSALYLCASSYWTSGSSGELFFGEGSRLTVL.

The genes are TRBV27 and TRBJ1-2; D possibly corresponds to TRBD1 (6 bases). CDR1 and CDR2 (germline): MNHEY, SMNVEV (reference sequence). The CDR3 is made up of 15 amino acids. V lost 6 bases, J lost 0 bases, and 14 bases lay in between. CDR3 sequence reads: CASRIRDTPNYGYTF. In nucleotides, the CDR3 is TGTGCCAGCAGGATCCGGGACACCCCTAACTATGGCTACACCTTC.

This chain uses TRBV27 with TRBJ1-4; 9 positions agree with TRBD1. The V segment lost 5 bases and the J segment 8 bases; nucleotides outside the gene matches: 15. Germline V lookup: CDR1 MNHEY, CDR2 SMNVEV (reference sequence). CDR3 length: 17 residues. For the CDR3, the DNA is TGTGCCAGCAGTCTGTCGACAGGGGGTTTGTTGTGGGAAAAACTGTTTTTT. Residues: CASSLSTGGLLWEKLFF.

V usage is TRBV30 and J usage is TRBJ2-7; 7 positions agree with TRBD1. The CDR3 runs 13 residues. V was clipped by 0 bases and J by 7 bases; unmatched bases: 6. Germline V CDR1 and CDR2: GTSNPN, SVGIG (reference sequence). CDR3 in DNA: TGTGCCTGGAGTGTGAAGGGGGCGAGGGAGCAGTACTTC. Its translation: CAWSVKGAREQYF. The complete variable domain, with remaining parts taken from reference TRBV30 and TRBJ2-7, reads SQTIHQWPATLVQPVGSPLSLECTVEGTSNPNLYWYRQAAGRGLQLLFYSVGIGQISSEVPQNLSASRPQDRQFILSSKKLLLSDSGFYLCAWSVKGAREQYFGPGTRLTVT.

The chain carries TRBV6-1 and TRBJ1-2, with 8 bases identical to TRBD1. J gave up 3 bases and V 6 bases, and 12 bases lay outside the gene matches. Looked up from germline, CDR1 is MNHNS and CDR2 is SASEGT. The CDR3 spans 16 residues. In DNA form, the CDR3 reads TGTGCCAGCAGGGAACCAGGACAGGGAACTCACTATGGCTACACCTTC. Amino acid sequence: CASREPGQGTHYGYTF.

The CDR3: CASSRHGGGAGSDTQYF. The CDR3 DNA sequence: TGTGCCAGCAGCCGCCACGGTGGGGGCGCCGGATCAGATACGCAGTATTTT. The genes are TRBV7-2 and TRBJ2-3; weak D call: TRBD1 (6 bases). The CDR3 contains 17 residues. The V gene's germline CDR1 is SGHTA and CDR2 FQGNSA. The V end lost 5 bases, the J end lost 4 bases, and 22 bases lay between the germline ends.